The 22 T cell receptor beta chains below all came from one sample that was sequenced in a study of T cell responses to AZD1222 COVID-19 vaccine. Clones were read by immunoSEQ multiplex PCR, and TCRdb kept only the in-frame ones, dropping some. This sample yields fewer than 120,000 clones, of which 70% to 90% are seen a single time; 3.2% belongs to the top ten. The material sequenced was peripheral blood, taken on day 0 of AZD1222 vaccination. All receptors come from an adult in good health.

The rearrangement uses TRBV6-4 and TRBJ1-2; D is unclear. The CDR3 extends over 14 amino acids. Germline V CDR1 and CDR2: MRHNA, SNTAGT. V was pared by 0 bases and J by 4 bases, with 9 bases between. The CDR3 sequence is CASSDSWEVYGYTF. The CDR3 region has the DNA TGTGCCAGCAGTGACTCTTGGGAGGTCTATGGCTACACCTTC.

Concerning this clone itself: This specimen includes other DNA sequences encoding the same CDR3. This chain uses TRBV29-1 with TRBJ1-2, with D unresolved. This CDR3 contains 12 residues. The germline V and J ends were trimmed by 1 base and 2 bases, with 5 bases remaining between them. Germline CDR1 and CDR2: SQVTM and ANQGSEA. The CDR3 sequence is CSVEAENYGYTF. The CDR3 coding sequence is TGCAGCGTTGAAGCAGAGAACTATGGCTACACCTTC.

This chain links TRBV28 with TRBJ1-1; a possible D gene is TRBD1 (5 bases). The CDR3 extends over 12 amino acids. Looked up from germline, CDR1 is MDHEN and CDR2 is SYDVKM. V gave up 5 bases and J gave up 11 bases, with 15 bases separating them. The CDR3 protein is CASSPGGRDAFF. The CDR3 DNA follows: TGTGCCAGCAGTCCGGGGGGGAGAGACGCTTTCTTT.

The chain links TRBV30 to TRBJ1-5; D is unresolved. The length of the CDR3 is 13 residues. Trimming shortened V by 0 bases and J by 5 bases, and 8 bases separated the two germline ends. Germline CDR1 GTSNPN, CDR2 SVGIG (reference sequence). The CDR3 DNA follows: TGTGCCTGGAGTGTCCGGGGAGATCAGCCCCAGCATTTT. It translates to CAWSVRGDQPQHF. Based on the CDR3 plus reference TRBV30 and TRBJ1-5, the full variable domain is SQTIHQWPATLVQPVGSPLSLECTVEGTSNPNLYWYRQAAGRGLQLLFYSVGIGQISSEVPQNLSASRPQDRQFILSSKKLLLSDSGFYLCAWSVRGDQPQHFGDGTRLSIL.

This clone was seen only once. The CDR3 protein is CSARDRQGYTF. CDR3 DNA sequence: TGCAGTGCTAGAGATCGGCAGGGCTACACCTTC. The chain employs TRBV20-1 and TRBJ1-2, with unresolved D. The V and J ends lost 0 bases and 8 bases respectively, with 7 bases between them. The length of the CDR3 is 11 residues. The germline gives CDR1 DFQATT, CDR2 SNEGSKA (reference sequence).

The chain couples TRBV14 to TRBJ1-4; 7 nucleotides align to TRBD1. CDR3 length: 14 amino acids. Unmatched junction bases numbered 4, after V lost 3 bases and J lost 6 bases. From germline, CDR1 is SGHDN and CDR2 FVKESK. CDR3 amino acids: CASSQNRGYEKLFF. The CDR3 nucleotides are TGTGCCAGCAGCCAGAACAGGGGTTATGAAAAACTGTTTTTT.

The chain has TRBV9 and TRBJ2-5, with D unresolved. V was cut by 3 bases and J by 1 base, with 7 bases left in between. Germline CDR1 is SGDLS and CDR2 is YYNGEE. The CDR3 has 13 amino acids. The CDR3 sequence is CASSGSPQETQYF. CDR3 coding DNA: TGTGCCAGCAGCGGATCCCCCCAAGAGACCCAGTACTTC.

The CDR3 loop reads CASSLGREEQYF. CDR3 DNA sequence: TGTGCCAGCAGTTTAGGCAGGGAAGAGCAGTACTTC. V and J are TRBV28 and TRBJ2-7; possible D gene TRBD1, 5 bases. This CDR3 has 12 residues. V was trimmed by 2 bases and J by 7 bases, leaving 9 bases between them. Germline V gene lookup returns CDR1 MDHEN and CDR2 SYDVKM.

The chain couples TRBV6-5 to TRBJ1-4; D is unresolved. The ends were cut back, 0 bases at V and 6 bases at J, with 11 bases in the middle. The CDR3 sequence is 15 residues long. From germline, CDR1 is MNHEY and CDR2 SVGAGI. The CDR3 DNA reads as TGTGCCAGCAGTTACTCGAGCGGAGGTCATGAAAAACTGTTTTTT. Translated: CASSYSSGGHEKLFF.

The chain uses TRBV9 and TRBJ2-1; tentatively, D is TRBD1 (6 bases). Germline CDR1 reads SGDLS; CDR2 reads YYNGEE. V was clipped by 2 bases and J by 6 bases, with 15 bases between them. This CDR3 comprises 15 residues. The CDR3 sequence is CASSVVGQGINEQFF. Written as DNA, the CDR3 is TGTGCCAGCAGCGTGGTAGGGCAGGGGATCAATGAGCAGTTCTTC.

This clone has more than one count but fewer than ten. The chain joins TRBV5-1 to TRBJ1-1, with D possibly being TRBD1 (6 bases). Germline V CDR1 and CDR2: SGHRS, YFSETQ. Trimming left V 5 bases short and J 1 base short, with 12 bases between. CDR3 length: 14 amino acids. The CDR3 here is CASSRTAQNTEAFF. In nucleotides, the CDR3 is TGCGCCAGCAGTCGGACAGCACAGAACACTGAAGCTTTCTTT.

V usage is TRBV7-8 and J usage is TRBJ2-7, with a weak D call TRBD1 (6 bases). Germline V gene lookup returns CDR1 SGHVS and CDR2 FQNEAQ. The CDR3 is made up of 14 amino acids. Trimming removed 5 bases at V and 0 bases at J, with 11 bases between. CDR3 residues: CASSGSTGSYEQYF. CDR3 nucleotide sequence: TGTGCCAGCAGCGGGTCGACAGGCTCCTACGAGCAGTACTTC.

The CDR3 nucleotides read TGTGCCAGTAGTACAGGGACGTGGGGGCGAAATCAGCCCCAGCATTTT. Its translation is CASSTGTWGRNQPQHF. The chain joins TRBV19 to TRBJ1-5, with D possibly being TRBD1 (6 bases). Per germline, CDR1 LNHDA and CDR2 SQIVND (reference sequence). Trimming pared 4 bases from V and 4 bases from J, leaving 17 bases between. The length of the CDR3 is 16 residues.

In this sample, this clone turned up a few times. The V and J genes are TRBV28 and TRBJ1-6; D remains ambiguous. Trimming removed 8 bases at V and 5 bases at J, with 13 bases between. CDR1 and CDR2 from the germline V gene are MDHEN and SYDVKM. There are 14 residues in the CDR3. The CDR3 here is CASGGILNNSPLHF. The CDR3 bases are TGTGCCAGCGGAGGAATCTTAAATAATTCACCCCTCCACTTT.

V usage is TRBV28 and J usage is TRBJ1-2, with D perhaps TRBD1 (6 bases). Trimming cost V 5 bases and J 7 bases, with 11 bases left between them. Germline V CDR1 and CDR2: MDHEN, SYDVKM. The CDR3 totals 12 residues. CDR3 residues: CASSPGVIGYTF. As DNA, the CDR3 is TGTGCCAGCAGTCCAGGGGTAATTGGCTACACCTTC.

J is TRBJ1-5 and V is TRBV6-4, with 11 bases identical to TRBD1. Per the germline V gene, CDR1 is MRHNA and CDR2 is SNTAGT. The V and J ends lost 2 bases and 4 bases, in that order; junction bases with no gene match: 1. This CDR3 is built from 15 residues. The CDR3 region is CASSDGTGGNQPQHF. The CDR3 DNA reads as TGTGCCAGCAGTGACGGGACAGGGGGTAATCAGCCCCAGCATTTT.

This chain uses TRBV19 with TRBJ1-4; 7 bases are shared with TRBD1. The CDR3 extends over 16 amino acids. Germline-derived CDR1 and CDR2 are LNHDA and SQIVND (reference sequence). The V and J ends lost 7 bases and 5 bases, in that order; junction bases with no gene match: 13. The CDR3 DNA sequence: TGTGCCAGTATCCATCGGGCAAGGGGGCCAAATGAAAAACTGTTTTTT. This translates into CASIHRARGPNEKLFF.

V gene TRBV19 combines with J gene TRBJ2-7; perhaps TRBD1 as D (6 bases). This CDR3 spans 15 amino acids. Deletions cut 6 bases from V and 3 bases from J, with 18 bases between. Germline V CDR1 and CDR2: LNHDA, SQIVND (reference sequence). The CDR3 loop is CASRITAGDLYEQYF. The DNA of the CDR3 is TGTGCCAGTAGGATTACCGCAGGGGACCTCTACGAGCAGTACTTC.

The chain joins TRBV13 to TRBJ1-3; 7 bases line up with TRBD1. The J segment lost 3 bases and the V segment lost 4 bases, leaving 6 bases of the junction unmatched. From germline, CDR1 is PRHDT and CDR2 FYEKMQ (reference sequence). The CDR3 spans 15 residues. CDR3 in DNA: TGTGCCAGCAGCTACAACAGGGGTAATGGAAACACCATATATTTT. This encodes CASSYNRGNGNTIYF.

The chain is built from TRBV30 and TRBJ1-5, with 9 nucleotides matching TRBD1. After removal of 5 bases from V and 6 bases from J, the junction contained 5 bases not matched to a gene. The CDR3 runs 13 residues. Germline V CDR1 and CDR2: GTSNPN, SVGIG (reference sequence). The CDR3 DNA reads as TGTGCCTGGGCGGGACAGGGTGTTCAGCCCCAGCATTTT. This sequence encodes CAWAGQGVQPQHF.

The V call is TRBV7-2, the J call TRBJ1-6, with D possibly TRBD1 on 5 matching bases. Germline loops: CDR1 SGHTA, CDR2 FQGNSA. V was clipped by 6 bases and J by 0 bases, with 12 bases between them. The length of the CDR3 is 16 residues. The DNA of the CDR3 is TGTGCCAGCAGTCAAAGACAGAGCTCCTATAATTCACCCCTCCACTTT. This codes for CASSQRQSSYNSPLHF.

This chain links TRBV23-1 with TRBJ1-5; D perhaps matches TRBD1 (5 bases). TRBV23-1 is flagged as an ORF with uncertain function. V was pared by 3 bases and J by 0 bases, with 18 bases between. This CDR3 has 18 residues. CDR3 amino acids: CASSHGTFPLYSNQPQHF. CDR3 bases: TGCGCCAGCAGTCATGGGACCTTTCCCCTCTATAGCAATCAGCCCCAGCATTTT.